The following is a T cell receptor (beta chain) sequence with its context. These data are taken from a study of Graves' ophthalmopathy and Graves' hyperthyroidism. Amplified material comprised TCR beta CDR3 regions derived from RNA transcripts. RT-PCR in the first round used HTBI primers; a second-round multiplex PCR followed. MiXCR, run by TCRdb on the multiplex PCR reads, gives a single entry per CDR3 protein. The sample includes over a million distinct CDR3 sequences, 35% to 40% of them seen just once. Germline CDR1 DFQATT, CDR2 SNEGSKA (reference sequence). V lost 4 bases, J lost 3 bases, and 16 bases lay in between. The CDR3 spans 14 residues.

The chain uses TRBV20-1 and TRBJ2-7; perhaps D is TRBD1 or TRBD2 (5 bases each). The receptor was derived from an adult man with Graves' hyperthyroidism. The sequenced sample was peripheral blood or thyroid tissue (not recorded which). CDR3 region: CSATTPGPNYEQYF. CDR3 in DNA: TGCAGTGCTACTACGCCGGGACCGAACTACGAGCAGTACTTC.